These T cell receptor beta chains were read from a single sample in a study of blood T cell repertoires in COVID-19. Here immunoSEQ multiplex PCR was the method, and the copy in TCRdb shows in-frame clones only, minus some. The table has hundreds of thousands of clones, about 87% seen once. Material: PBMCs or T cells enriched from blood (not recorded which). The receptors derive from a woman in her forties with acute COVID-19. Both conserved end residues are part of each CDR3. Fields, in order: clone size, V gene, J gene, D gene, CDR3 DNA, CDR3 protein. A D gene is named only where the DNA matches it firmly. Clone size is not always given. Where it is, it says once, few, many or a class for expanded clones.

>.|TRBV2|TRBJ1-1|.
TGTGCCAGCAGACCCCCCTATGAGGGATCCACTGAAGCTTTCTTT
CASRPPYEGSTEAFF
>.|TRBV19|TRBJ1-1|.
TGTGCCAGTAGTATTCGGGGGAAGGCTTTCTTT
CASSIRGKAFF
>.|TRBV29-1|TRBJ2-3|TRBD2
TGCAGCGTCGTAGCGGGAGGGCCAGATACGCAGTATTTT
CSVVAGGPDTQYF
>.|TRBV5-4|TRBJ1-2|.
TGTGCCAGCAGCTTGGACCTAGCTAACTATGGCTACACCTTC
CASSLDLANYGYTF
>.|TRBV2|TRBJ1-4|.
TGTGCCAGCAGTGGGGAAGGGGCAGCTGCTAATGAAAAACTGTTTTTT
CASSGEGAAANEKLFF
>.|TRBV9|TRBJ2-3|.
TGTGCCAGCAGCCCCTTTAGGGAGTATAGAACAGATACGCAGTATTTT
CASSPFREYRTDTQYF
>once|TRBV5-1|TRBJ1-1|.
TGCGCCAGCAGCGGAAAAGGGGACACTGAAGCTTTCTTT
CASSGKGDTEAFF
>.|TRBV12-3/TRBV12-4|TRBJ2-7|.
TGTGCCAGCAGTCCCGAGGAGAAGCAGTACTTC
CASSPEEKQYF
>.|TRBV3-1/TRBV3-2|TRBJ2-1|.
TGTGCCAGCAGCCAAGAAGGGACATCCTACAATGAGCAGTTCTTC
CASSQEGTSYNEQFF
>.|TRBV19|TRBJ2-7|TRBD1
TGTGCCAGTAGTATGTCGGGACAGGGGGCAGAGCAGTACTTC
CASSMSGQGAEQYF
>.|TRBV7-6|TRBJ1-1|TRBD1
TGTGCCAGCAGCTTATTGGGACAGGGGAACACTGAAGCTTTCTTT
CASSLLGQGNTEAFF
>once|TRBV27|TRBJ2-1|.
TGTGCCAGCAGTCTAACGACTAGTTTGAATGAGCAGTTCTTC
CASSLTTSLNEQFF
>.|TRBV7-8|TRBJ1-1|.
TGTGCCAGCAGAGAATACGGGGGTATGAACACTGAAGCTTTCTTT
CASREYGGMNTEAFF
>.|TRBV28|TRBJ1-2|.
TGTGCCAGCAGCCTCCGGGGGAACTATGGCTACACCTTC
CASSLRGNYGYTF
>.|TRBV28|TRBJ1-5|TRBD1
TGTGCCAGCAGTTTAGGACAGGCCAATCAGCCCCAGCATTTT
CASSLGQANQPQHF
>once|TRBV28|TRBJ2-7|.
TGTGCCAGCTCCAGGGGACCCTACGAGCAGTACTTC
CASSRGPYEQYF
>.|TRBV7-8|TRBJ1-2|.
TGTGCCAGCAGCTTAGCGCTTCGGGGACTGAGTGGCTACACCTTC
CASSLALRGLSGYTF
>.|TRBV24-1|TRBJ2-3|TRBD2
TGTGCCACCAGTGACCCAATTAGCGGGAGGGAGTATTTT
CATSDPISGREYF
>.|TRBV28|TRBJ1-2|.
TGTGCCAGCAGTTTCAACAGGGAAGTATATGGCTACACCTTC
CASSFNREVYGYTF
>.|TRBV4-3|TRBJ1-6|TRBD1
TGCGCCAGCAGGGAGGGGACAGCTTATAATTCACCCCTCCACTTT
CASREGTAYNSPLHF
>once|TRBV5-4|TRBJ2-1|.
TGTGCCAGCAGCCCGGAGCGGGCGAGCTCCTACAATGAGCAGTTCTTC
CASSPERASSYNEQFF
>.|TRBV5-6|TRBJ1-2|TRBD1
TGTGCCAGCAGTTACAGGGGAGGTCTGTATGGCTACACCTTC
CASSYRGGLYGYTF